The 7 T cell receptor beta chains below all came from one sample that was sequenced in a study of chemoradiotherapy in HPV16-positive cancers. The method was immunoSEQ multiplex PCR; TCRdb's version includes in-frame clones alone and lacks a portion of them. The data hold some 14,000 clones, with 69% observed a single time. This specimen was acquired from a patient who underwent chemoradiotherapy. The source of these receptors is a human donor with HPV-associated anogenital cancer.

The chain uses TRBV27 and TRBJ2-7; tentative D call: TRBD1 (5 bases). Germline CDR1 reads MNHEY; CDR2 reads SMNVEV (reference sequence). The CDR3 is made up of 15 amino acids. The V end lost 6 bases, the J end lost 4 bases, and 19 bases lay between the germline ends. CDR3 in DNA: TGTGCCAGCAGCCTCGCCGTTGGCAGGGATTACGAGCAGTACTTC. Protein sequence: CASSLAVGRDYEQYF.

DNA for the CDR3: TGTGCCAGCAGTGGATGGGTGGCAGGGGGAACCGGGGAGCTGTTTTTT. This codes for CASSGWVAGGTGELFF. The gene calls are TRBV2 and TRBJ2-2, with 7 nucleotides matching TRBD1. Germline CDR1 and CDR2: SNHLY and FYNNEI. The J segment lost 5 bases and the V segment lost 4 bases, leaving 10 bases of the junction unmatched. This CDR3 contains 16 residues.

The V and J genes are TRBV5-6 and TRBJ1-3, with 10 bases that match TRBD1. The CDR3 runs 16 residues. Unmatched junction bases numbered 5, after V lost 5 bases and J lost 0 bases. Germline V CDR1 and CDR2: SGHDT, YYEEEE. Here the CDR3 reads CASRTGGLYSGNTIYF. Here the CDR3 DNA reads TGTGCCAGCAGGACAGGGGGCCTCTACTCTGGAAACACCATATATTTT.

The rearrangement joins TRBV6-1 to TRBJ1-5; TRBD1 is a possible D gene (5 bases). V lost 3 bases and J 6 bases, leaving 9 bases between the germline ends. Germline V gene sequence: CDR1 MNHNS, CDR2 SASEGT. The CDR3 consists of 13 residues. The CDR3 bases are TGTGCCAGCAGTGAGTCGGGGGTTCAGCCCCAGCATTTT. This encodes CASSESGVQPQHF.

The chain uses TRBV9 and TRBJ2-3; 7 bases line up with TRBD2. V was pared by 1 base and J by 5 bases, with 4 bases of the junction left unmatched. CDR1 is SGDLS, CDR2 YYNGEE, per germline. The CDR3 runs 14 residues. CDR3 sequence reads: CASSVSGGLDTQYF. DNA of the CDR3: TGTGCCAGCAGCGTATCCGGGGGGTTAGATACGCAGTATTTT.

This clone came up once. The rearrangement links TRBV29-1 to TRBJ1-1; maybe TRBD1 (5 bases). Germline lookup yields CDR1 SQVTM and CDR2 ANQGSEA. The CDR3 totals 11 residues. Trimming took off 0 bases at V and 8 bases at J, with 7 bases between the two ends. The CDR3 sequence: CSVEEGGEAFF. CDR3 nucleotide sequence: TGCAGCGTTGAAGAGGGGGGAGAAGCTTTCTTT.

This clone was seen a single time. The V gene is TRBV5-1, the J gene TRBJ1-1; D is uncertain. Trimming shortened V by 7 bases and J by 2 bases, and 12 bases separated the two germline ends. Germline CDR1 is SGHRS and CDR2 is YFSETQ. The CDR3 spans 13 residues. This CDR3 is CASFETVNTEAFF. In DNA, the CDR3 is TGCGCCAGCTTTGAGACGGTCAACACTGAAGCTTTCTTT.